What follows are 28 T cell receptor beta chains derived from one specimen sequenced in a study of technical replicates of blood from a handful of donors. Produced via immunoSEQ multiplex PCR; TCRdb's table is partial and in-frame only. In the table there are 70,000 or so clones, roughly 90% of which are singletons. Sequences were obtained from T cells isolated from PBMCs. The receptors originated from a human donor in good health.

The genes are TRBV15 and TRBJ1-4; D uncertain. Germline loops: CDR1 LNHNV, CDR2 YYDKDF (reference sequence). Trimming removed 0 bases at V and 7 bases at J, with 9 bases between. The CDR3 loop spans 14 amino acids. The DNA of the CDR3 is TGTGCCACCAGCAGAGATAAGTACAGTGAAAAACTGTTTTTT. This sequence encodes CATSRDKYSEKLFF. The full variable domain, rest sourced from reference TRBV15 and TRBJ1-4, is DAMVIQNPRYQVTQFGKPVTLSCSQTLNHNVMYWYQQKSSQAPKLLFHYYDKDFNNEADTPDNFQSRRPNTSFCFLDIRSPGLGDTAMYLCATSRDKYSEKLFFGSGTQLSVL.

The chain links TRBV11-3 to TRBJ2-5, with a tentative D call TRBD1 (6 bases). Deletions cut 5 bases from V and 0 bases from J, with 16 bases between. The CDR3 runs to 16 residues. CDR1 is SGHNT and CDR2 is YENEEA in the germline V gene. CDR3 loop: CASSPGQSRYQETQYF. CDR3 sequence (DNA): TGTGCCAGCAGCCCTGGACAGAGCAGGTACCAAGAGACCCAGTACTTC.

The chain combines TRBV30 with TRBJ2-7; TRBD1 might be the D (7 bases). The length of the CDR3 is 13 residues. V dropped 7 bases and J dropped 2 bases, with 15 bases sitting between them. Germline V lookup: CDR1 GTSNPN, CDR2 SVGIG (reference sequence). The CDR3 loop is CAFRGDGTYEQYF. CDR3 bases: TGTGCCTTCAGGGGGGACGGGACCTACGAGCAGTACTTC.

This chain joins TRBV10-3 and TRBJ1-2; 7 nucleotides line up with TRBD1. The CDR3 spans 13 residues. From germline, CDR1 is ENHRY and CDR2 SYGVKD. The trim removed 2 bases at V and 4 bases at J, leaving 1 base unmatched. The CDR3: CAISEGQVYGYTF. CDR3 bases: TGTGCCATCAGTGAGGGACAGGTCTATGGCTACACCTTC.

The V gene is TRBV6-1, the J gene TRBJ2-7; 11 nucleotides match TRBD1. CDR3 length: 15 residues. From germline, CDR1 is MNHNS and CDR2 SASEGT. With V trimmed by 2 bases and J by 4 bases, 4 bases remained unmatched. CDR3 sequence reads: CASSEPGTGGYEQYF. The DNA of the CDR3 is TGTGCCAGCAGTGAACCAGGGACAGGGGGTTACGAGCAGTACTTC.

The chain recombines TRBV7-3 with TRBJ2-7, with 9 bases aligning to TRBD2. In germline, CDR1 is SGHTA, CDR2 FQGTGA. V shed 5 bases, J shed 3 bases, and the junction held 5 bases outside the gene matches. This CDR3 is built from 14 residues. CDR3 DNA sequence: TGTGCCAGCAGCGCGGGAGGGCCAAGCTACGAGCAGTACTTC. Its translation is CASSAGGPSYEQYF. Complete variable domain (other parts from reference TRBV7-3 and TRBJ2-7): GAGVSQTPSNKVTEKGKYVELRCDPISGHTALYWYRQSLGQGPEFLIYFQGTGAADDSGLPNDRFFAVRPEGSVSTLKIQRTERGDSAVYLCASSAGGPSYEQYFGPGTRLTVT.

The rearrangement uses TRBV9 and TRBJ2-3; D remains ambiguous. The CDR3 spans 13 residues. Germline CDR1 and CDR2: SGDLS and YYNGEE. Trimming removed 0 bases at V and 7 bases at J, with 9 bases between. The DNA for the CDR3 is TGTGCCAGCAGCGTAGGGGCTTCAAATACGCAGTATTTT. This sequence encodes CASSVGASNTQYF.

As DNA, the CDR3 is TGTGCCAGCAGTCTACCTAGCACAGATACGCAGTATTTT. Protein sequence: CASSLPSTDTQYF. The chain joins TRBV28 to TRBJ2-3; D unclear. The V end lost 5 bases, the J end lost 0 bases, and 6 bases lay between the germline ends. Germline V CDR1 and CDR2: MDHEN, SYDVKM. This CDR3 is 13 amino acids long.

The rearrangement uses TRBV30 and TRBJ1-1; tentatively, D is TRBD1 (6 bases). From germline, CDR1 is GTSNPN and CDR2 SVGIG (reference sequence). This CDR3 is built from 14 residues. V was cut by 4 bases and J by 11 bases, with 23 bases left in between. CDR3 in DNA: TGTGCCTGGACTCTAAGGGGGGGCGCCGGGTGGGCTTTCTTT. Translated, it gives CAWTLRGGAGWAFF.

CDR3 residues: CASRQGLYGYTF. The CDR3 nucleotides read TGTGCCAGTAGGCAGGGGCTCTATGGCTACACCTTC. J is TRBJ1-2 and V is TRBV19; weak D call: TRBD1 (6 bases). V lost 6 bases to trimming and J lost 4 bases, with 9 bases between them. Germline assignment: CDR1 LNHDA and CDR2 SQIVND (reference sequence). The CDR3 covers 12 residues.

The rearrangement joins TRBV4-1 to TRBJ2-2, with no clear D. Trimming cost V 0 bases and J 0 bases, with 11 bases left between them. Germline V gene lookup returns CDR1 MGHRA and CDR2 YSYEKL. This CDR3 has 17 residues. This chain's CDR3 is CASSQEGGLANTGELFF. CDR3 nucleotide sequence: TGCGCCAGCAGCCAAGAAGGCGGCCTCGCGAACACCGGGGAGCTGTTTTTT.

The chain uses TRBV19 and TRBJ1-2, with D tentatively TRBD1 (5 bases). The CDR3 has 16 residues. The germline V gene has CDR1 LNHDA and CDR2 SQIVND (reference sequence). The ends were cut back, 8 bases at V and 5 bases at J, with 24 bases in the middle. For the CDR3, the DNA is TGTGCCAGTTATGGCCCGGGCCAAGATAAGGGGTATGGCTACACCTTC. Translating it yields CASYGPGQDKGYGYTF.

The chain joins TRBV9 to TRBJ2-1; 9 bases are shared with TRBD2. Germline-derived CDR1 and CDR2 are SGDLS and YYNGEE. This CDR3 spans 15 amino acids. The ends lost 0 bases at V and 8 bases at J; junction bases unmatched: 6. The CDR3 reads CASSVATSGLDEQFF. The CDR3 bases are TGTGCCAGCAGCGTAGCGACTAGCGGTCTAGATGAGCAGTTCTTC.

J is TRBJ1-4 and V is TRBV30; no clear D. The CDR3 covers 12 residues. Germline V gives CDR1 GTSNPN, CDR2 SVGIG (reference sequence). V gave up 4 bases and J gave up 4 bases, with 7 bases separating them. The CDR3 loop reads CAWTRFNEKLFF. DNA for the CDR3: TGTGCCTGGACCCGTTTTAATGAAAAACTGTTTTTT.

The V call is TRBV6-5, the J call TRBJ1-1; D uncertain. From germline, CDR1 is MNHEY and CDR2 SVGAGI. This CDR3 is built from 13 residues. V lost 4 bases, J lost 1 base, and 7 bases lay in between. The CDR3 DNA follows: TGTGCCAGCAGTTCAACAGCGAACACTGAAGCTTTCTTT. As protein: CASSSTANTEAFF.

The chain combines TRBV9 with TRBJ2-1, with 7 bases identical to TRBD2. Trimming at V came to 0 bases and at J to 7 bases, leaving 7 bases not matched to a gene. Per the germline V gene, CDR1 is SGDLS and CDR2 is YYNGEE. The CDR3 sequence is 15 residues long. This chain's CDR3 is CASSVVEGGPNEQFF. CDR3 DNA sequence: TGTGCCAGCAGCGTAGTAGAGGGAGGGCCGAATGAGCAGTTCTTC. Based on the CDR3 plus reference TRBV9 and TRBJ2-1, the full variable domain is DSGVTQTPKHLITATGQRVTLRCSPRSGDLSVYWYQQSLDQGLQFLIQYYNGEERAKGNILERFSAQQFPDLHSELNLSSLELGDSALYFCASSVVEGGPNEQFFGPGTRLTVL.

The V call is TRBV19, the J call TRBJ2-4; TRBD2 is a possible D gene (6 bases). The germline V gene has CDR1 LNHDA and CDR2 SQIVND (reference sequence). The CDR3 runs 14 residues. The V and J ends lost 5 bases and 9 bases respectively, with 17 bases between them. CDR3 sequence (DNA): TGTGCCAGTAGTGCCCTAGGCGGGGCCGGCATTCAGTACTTC. Amino acids: CASSALGGAGIQYF. Combining the CDR3 with reference TRBV19 and TRBJ2-4 gives the whole variable domain DGGITQSPKYLFRKEGQNVTLSCEQNLNHDAMYWYRQDPGQGLRLIYYSQIVNDFQKGDIAEGYSVSREKKESFPLTVTSAQKNPTAFYLCASSALGGAGIQYFGAGTRLSVL.

This chain connects TRBV7-2 to TRBJ2-1, with 9 bases that match TRBD2. The germline CDR1 and CDR2 sequences are SGHTA and FQGNSA. The CDR3 runs to 17 residues. J lost 2 bases, V lost 5 bases, and 10 bases had no gene match. The chain's CDR3 is CASSLSLIAGAYNEQFF. The CDR3 DNA sequence: TGTGCCAGCAGCCTTTCCCTTATAGCGGGAGCCTACAATGAGCAGTTCTTC. The full variable domain, its missing parts supplied by reference TRBV7-2 and TRBJ2-1, is GAGVSQSPSNKVTEKGKDVELRCDPISGHTALYWYRQSLGQGLEFLIYFQGNSAPDKSGLPSDRFSAERTGGSVSTLTIQRTQQEDSAVYLCASSLSLIAGAYNEQFFGPGTRLTVL.

This clone was recorded once. The chain uses TRBV7-3 and TRBJ2-2; a weak D match, TRBD2 (5 bases). The germline V and J ends were trimmed by 3 bases and 1 base, with 9 bases remaining between them. This CDR3 has 15 amino acids. CDR1 and CDR2 (germline): SGHTA, FQGTGA. CDR3 DNA sequence: TGTGCCAGCAGCTTTTGGACTCAGAACACCGGGGAGCTGTTTTTT. Its protein is CASSFWTQNTGELFF.

The chain combines TRBV7-9 with TRBJ2-7; 8 bases line up with TRBD1. In germline, CDR1 is SEHNR, CDR2 FQNEAQ (reference sequence). The CDR3 loop spans 15 amino acids. The V gene end was trimmed by 3 bases and the J gene end by 1 base; junction bases not matched to a gene: 5. The CDR3 reads CASSLLGTGSYEQYF. The DNA for the CDR3 is TGTGCCAGCAGCTTGTTAGGGACAGGATCCTACGAGCAGTACTTC.

The genes are TRBV9 and TRBJ2-1; TRBD2 matches at 8 bases. Trimming at V came to 0 bases and at J to 4 bases, leaving 9 bases not matched to a gene. CDR3 length: 17 residues. Germline V gene data show CDR1 as SGDLS and CDR2 as YYNGEE. The CDR3 reads CASSVVGTRELYNEQFF. CDR3 DNA sequence: TGTGCCAGCAGCGTAGTCGGGACTAGGGAGTTATACAATGAGCAGTTCTTC.

This clone was picked up one time. The chain couples TRBV28 to TRBJ2-7, with TRBD2 matching 11 bases. The CDR3 loop spans 15 amino acids. Germline-derived CDR1 and CDR2 are MDHEN and SYDVKM. V lost 4 bases to trimming and J lost 3 bases; unmatched junction nucleotides: 5. CDR3 nucleotide sequence: TGTGCCAGCAGTTCCTTAGCGGGAGGGGGCTACGAGCAGTACTTC. This encodes CASSSLAGGGYEQYF.

The DNA of the CDR3 is TGTGCCAGCAGGAAACAGGGGGCACGAGAGCAGTACTTC. It specifies CASRKQGAREQYF. The V gene is TRBV6-6, the J gene TRBJ2-7; 9 bases are shared with TRBD1. With V trimmed by 6 bases and J by 7 bases, 7 bases remained unmatched. CDR1 is MNHNY and CDR2 is SVGAGI in the germline V gene (reference sequence). The length of the CDR3 is 13 residues.

The J gene is TRBJ2-3, the V gene TRBV19; 8 bases agree with TRBD2. The V segment lost 4 bases and the J segment 1 base; nucleotides outside the gene matches: 13. Looked up from germline, CDR1 is LNHDA and CDR2 is SQIVND (reference sequence). There are 18 residues in the CDR3. CDR3 residues: CASSTLYQSGRGTDTQYF. CDR3 DNA sequence: TGTGCCAGTAGTACACTGTATCAGAGCGGGAGAGGCACAGATACGCAGTATTTT.

V usage is TRBV28 and J usage is TRBJ2-7, with 10 bases that match TRBD2. With V trimmed by 2 bases and J by 3 bases, 1 base remained unmatched. Germline CDR1 MDHEN, CDR2 SYDVKM. This CDR3 region has 14 residues. The CDR3 nucleotides read TGTGCCAGCAGTTTACTAGCGGGGGACTACGAGCAGTACTTC. Translation: CASSLLAGDYEQYF.

J is TRBJ1-2 and V is TRBV11-2, with 11 bases lining up with TRBD1. This CDR3 comprises 18 residues. The V segment lost 0 bases and the J segment 6 bases; nucleotides outside the gene matches: 12. The germline V gene encodes CDR1 SGHAT and CDR2 FQNNGV. Here the CDR3 reads CASSLDLRRGQGANGYTF. As DNA, the CDR3 is TGTGCCAGCAGCTTAGATCTGAGACGCGGACAGGGGGCTAATGGCTACACCTTC.

V and J are TRBV6-6 and TRBJ2-5, with a tentative D call TRBD1 (6 bases). Germline V gene data show CDR1 as MNHNY and CDR2 as SVGAGI (reference sequence). Trimming stripped 4 bases from V and 4 bases from J, with 16 bases between. The length of the CDR3 is 15 residues. This CDR3 reads CASSLRTGPGETQYF. The CDR3 DNA sequence: TGTGCCAGCAGTTTGAGAACAGGGCCGGGAGAGACCCAGTACTTC.

This sequence joins TRBV5-1 and TRBJ1-2; a weak D match, TRBD1 (5 bases). Germline CDR1 SGHRS, CDR2 YFSETQ. Trimming pared 0 bases from V and 5 bases from J, leaving 8 bases between. The CDR3 has 13 residues. The CDR3 sequence is CASSLGQLYGYTF. DNA for the CDR3: TGCGCCAGCAGCTTGGGACAGCTATATGGCTACACCTTC.